One sample yielded the 20 T cell receptor beta chains listed below, sequenced in a study of blood T cell repertoires in COVID-19. Sequencing was performed with immunoSEQ multiplex PCR; in TCRdb, only in-frame clones are kept and a portion is missing. Of about 190,000 clones in the sample, 80% to 90% were seen once. The sequenced sample consisted of peripheral blood. Source of these receptors: a young man with acute or convalescent COVID-19.

V usage is TRBV2 and J usage is TRBJ1-3; D may be TRBD1 (6 bases). Trimming pared 7 bases from V and 4 bases from J, leaving 20 bases between. The CDR3 has 16 residues. Looked up from germline, CDR1 is SNHLY and CDR2 is FYNNEI. The CDR3 nucleotides read TGTGCCAGCAATACCGGGACAAGGTTTTCGGGAAACACCATATATTTT. Amino acid sequence: CASNTGTRFSGNTIYF.

This clone was seen more than once but under ten times. The chain is built from TRBV9 and TRBJ2-2; maybe TRBD2 (5 bases). The CDR3 contains 14 residues. The germline V gene encodes CDR1 SGDLS and CDR2 YYNGEE. The V and J ends lost 2 bases and 4 bases respectively, with 9 bases between them. CDR3 in amino acids: CASSVRAGTGELFF. The CDR3 bases are TGTGCCAGCAGCGTCCGGGCGGGCACCGGGGAGCTGTTTTTT. The variable domain in full, completed from reference TRBV9 and TRBJ2-2, reads DSGVTQTPKHLITATGQRVTLRCSPRSGDLSVYWYQQSLDQGLQFLIQYYNGEERAKGNILERFSAQQFPDLHSELNLSSLELGDSALYFCASSVRAGTGELFFGEGSRLTVL.

The rearrangement joins TRBV28 to TRBJ2-5; 10 bases agree with TRBD2. The CDR3 has 16 residues. After removal of 5 bases from V and 0 bases from J, the junction contained 6 bases not matched to a gene. CDR1 and CDR2 from the germline V gene are MDHEN and SYDVKM. The CDR3 sequence is CASSESTSGDQETQYF. The CDR3 region has the DNA TGTGCCAGCAGTGAGAGCACTAGCGGGGACCAAGAGACCCAGTACTTC.

The chain joins TRBV12-3 or TRBV12-4 to TRBJ1-1; D gene ambiguous. V lost 5 bases and J lost 1, with 8 bases in between. The CDR3 consists of 13 residues. Here the CDR3 DNA reads TGTGCCAGCAGTCTCCGGGGGAACACTGAAGCTTTCTTT. Amino acids: CASSLRGNTEAFF.

V is TRBV21-1 and J is TRBJ1-5. TRBV21-1 is a known pseudogene. This CDR3 has 16 amino acids. The CDR3 loop is CASSATGRGGNQPQHF. Written as DNA, the CDR3 is TGTGCCAGCAGCGCTACGGGGAGGGGGGGAAATCAGCCCCAGCATTTT.

The chain carries TRBV28 and TRBJ1-2, with D uncertain. Trimming took 6 bases from V and 3 from J, leaving 8 bases between them. CDR3 length: 12 amino acids. Looked up from germline, CDR1 is MDHEN and CDR2 is SYDVKM. CDR3 DNA: TGTGCCAGCAGCCCGGGTGACTATGGCTACACCTTC. Its protein is CASSPGDYGYTF.

The V and J genes are TRBV2 and TRBJ1-2, with D tentatively TRBD1 (5 bases). Germline loops: CDR1 SNHLY, CDR2 FYNNEI. The CDR3 is made up of 14 amino acids. Deletions cut 7 bases from V and 4 bases from J, with 16 bases between. DNA of the CDR3: TGTGCCAGCATTATAGCGGGGGGAAGCTATGGCTACACCTTC. It specifies CASIIAGGSYGYTF.

The chain carries TRBV6-6 and TRBJ2-5, with 9 bases aligning to TRBD1. This CDR3 spans 15 amino acids. V was clipped by 2 bases and J by 5 bases; unmatched bases: 6. Looked up from germline, CDR1 is MNHNY and CDR2 is SVGAGI (reference sequence). This CDR3 reads CASSYGGQGYETQYF. The CDR3 DNA reads as TGTGCCAGCAGTTACGGGGGACAGGGATATGAGACCCAGTACTTC.

The CDR3 loop reads CASSQSEGTLNYGYTF. CDR3 bases: TGTGCCAGCAGCCAGTCTGAAGGGACTCTTAACTATGGCTACACCTTC. V is TRBV14 and J is TRBJ1-2; possible D gene TRBD1, 5 bases. With 3 bases removed from V and 1 base from J, the gap between germline ends came to 15 bases. The CDR3 covers 16 residues. Germline V gene sequence: CDR1 SGHDN, CDR2 FVKESK.

About this clone itself: The junction departs from the called germline gene at one end, perhaps through a read error. The chain recombines TRBV28 with TRBJ2-7; D perhaps matches TRBD1 (6 bases). CDR3 length: 12 amino acids. CDR1 MDHEN and CDR2 SYDVKM come from the germline V gene. The CDR3 region is CASTIGTLRLDF. The CDR3, as DNA: TGTGCCAGCACCATAGGGACACTCCGGCTTGACTTC.

Worth noting for this clone: One end of the junction varies from germline; a read error may be responsible. The chain is built from TRBV28 and TRBJ2-7; perhaps TRBD1 as D (5 bases). Germline CDR1 and CDR2: MDHEN and SYDVKM. This CDR3 is built from 14 residues. CDR3 protein: CASSLPTVPYGQYF. The CDR3 region has the DNA TGTGCCAGCAGTTTACCGACAGTCCCCTACGGGCAGTACTTC.

This CDR3 reads CASSATGGQPQHF. CDR3 in DNA: TGTGCCAGCAGCGCGACAGGGGGTCAGCCCCAGCATTTT. V usage is TRBV6-6 and J usage is TRBJ1-5; 9 bases match TRBD1. Germline V gene lookup returns CDR1 MNHNY and CDR2 SVGAGI (reference sequence). The CDR3 spans 13 residues. V gave up 6 bases and J gave up 6 bases; unmatched junction bases: 3.

In the case of this clone: One base away lies a much larger clone, so this may be a sequencing read error. The chain employs TRBV6-4 and TRBJ2-1; D possibly corresponds to TRBD1 (6 bases). V was pared by 2 bases and J by 5 bases, with 7 bases between. The CDR3 contains 13 residues. The germline V gene has CDR1 MRHNA and CDR2 SNTAGT. In DNA, the CDR3 is TGTGCCAGCAGTGACCGGGACAACAATGAGCAGTTCTTC. As protein: CASSDRDNNEQFF.

The J gene is TRBJ2-1, the V gene TRBV5-1; D is perhaps TRBD2 (5 bases). The V end lost 2 bases, the J end lost 0 bases, and 9 bases lay between the germline ends. The CDR3 is 15 amino acids. Germline V gene lookup returns CDR1 SGHRS and CDR2 YFSETQ. The CDR3 loop is CASSLADLSYNEQFF. The CDR3 nucleotides are TGCGCCAGCAGCTTAGCGGACCTCTCCTACAATGAGCAGTTCTTC. Variable domain in full (rest from reference TRBV5-1 and TRBJ2-1): KAGVTQTPRYLIKTRGQQVTLSCSPISGHRSVSWYQQTPGQGLQFLFEYFSETQRNKGNFPGRFSGRQFSNSRSEMNVSTLELGDSALYLCASSLADLSYNEQFFGPGTRLTVL.

The sample holds one count of this clone. The chain employs TRBV2 and TRBJ2-3; D is perhaps TRBD1 (5 bases). Trimming cost V 4 bases and J 2 bases, with 16 bases left between them. The CDR3 loop spans 16 amino acids. Germline CDR1 reads SNHLY; CDR2 reads FYNNEI. The chain's CDR3 is CASSGTLNRLTDTQYF. For the CDR3, the DNA is TGTGCCAGCAGTGGGACGTTGAACAGGCTCACAGATACGCAGTATTTT.

This clone was picked up one time. CDR3 DNA sequence: TGTGCCAGTAGTTCCAGGGGGCGCAGTAGCACAGATACGCAGTATTTT. It translates to CASSSRGRSSTDTQYF. J is TRBJ2-3 and V is TRBV19; 8 bases match TRBD1. CDR1 and CDR2 (germline): LNHDA, SQIVND (reference sequence). Germline trimming cut 5 bases from V and 0 bases from J; bases unmatched to any gene: 7. This CDR3 is 16 amino acids long.

V is TRBV5-8 and J is TRBJ1-1; D gene unclear. Trimming took 1 base from V and 7 from J, leaving 8 bases between them. Germline V gene sequence: CDR1 SGHTS, CDR2 YDEGEE. CDR3 size: 12 residues. CDR3 region: CASSLSGNEAFF. CDR3 nucleotide sequence: TGTGCCAGCAGCTTGTCGGGGAATGAAGCTTTCTTT.

This clone showed up just a few times. The chain combines TRBV30 with TRBJ1-4; possible D gene TRBD1, 6 bases. The CDR3 has 11 amino acids. V gave up 7 bases and J gave up 8 bases, with 11 bases separating them. Germline assignment: CDR1 GTSNPN and CDR2 SVGIG (reference sequence). CDR3 residues: CALEGQEKLFF. In DNA form, the CDR3 reads TGTGCCTTAGAAGGACAGGAAAAACTGTTTTTT.

In DNA, the CDR3 is TGTGCCAGCAGCAAGACAGGACCTAATGAAAAACTGTTTTTT. Its translation: CASSKTGPNEKLFF. The chain is built from TRBV6-5 and TRBJ1-4; TRBD1 might be the D (6 bases). V lost 6 bases to trimming and J lost 3 bases, with 11 bases between them. Germline CDR1 is MNHEY and CDR2 is SVGAGI. This CDR3 is 14 amino acids long.

This sequence joins TRBV27 and TRBJ2-7; the match to TRBD1 covers 12 bases. This CDR3 spans 16 amino acids. The J segment lost 6 bases and the V segment lost 6 bases, leaving 12 bases of the junction unmatched. Per germline, CDR1 MNHEY and CDR2 SMNVEV (reference sequence). The CDR3 DNA follows: TGTGCCAGCAGCCTGCCTGGGACAGGGGGCCTCTCCGAGCAGTACTTC. Amino acid sequence: CASSLPGTGGLSEQYF.